The text below deals with one T cell receptor beta chain. This record comes from a study of blood T cell repertoires in COVID-19. Study in general: Sites in the United States, Italy and Spain provided acute and convalescent COVID-19 samples.

Either two negative PCRs, clearance, or symptom resolution qualified Cohort 3 donors as recovered. The CDR3 has 16 amino acids. J was trimmed by 0 bases and V by 4 bases; bases with no gene match: 5. Germline lookup yields CDR1 MNHNS and CDR2 SASEGT. Per the original data handling: It was from reference gene primer amplification that nucleated cell counts were estimated. The table came from immunoSEQ multiplex PCR; TCRdb's copy has only in-frame clones and leaves some out. V and J calls and clone size are as listed in that table; D and trimming were resolved from the DNA. The sample has fewer than 200,000 clones, 84% seen once.

The sample taken for sequencing was PBMCs or T cells enriched from blood (not recorded which). The sequence was obtained from a man between 50 and 59 years old who had recovered from COVID-19. The chain recombines TRBV6-1 with TRBJ2-1, with TRBD2 identical over 8 bases. The CDR3 DNA sequence: TGTGCCAGCAGTGTCGCGGGGGGACTCTCCTACAATGAGCAGTTCTTC. Its protein is CASSVAGGLSYNEQFF.